This T cell receptor (beta chain) was sequenced in a study of Graves' ophthalmopathy and Graves' hyperthyroidism. Transcripts of RNA were the source for amplifying TCR beta CDR3 regions. The authors performed first-round RT-PCR with HTBI primers and then a second-round multiplex PCR. TCRdb reprocessed the multiplex PCR reads with MiXCR, giving one entry per CDR3 protein. The repertoire holds some 1.1 million distinct CDR3 sequences, with about two fifths as singletons. The CDR3 is 14 residues long. V shed 8 bases and J 3 bases; nucleotides not matched to a gene: 8. Per germline, CDR1 SQVTM and CDR2 ANQGSEA.

The V gene is TRBV29-1, the J gene TRBJ1-4, with 8 bases lining up with TRBD1. This receptor was identified in an adult man with Graves' hyperthyroidism. The sequenced material came from peripheral blood or thyroid tissue (not recorded which). DNA of the CDR3: TGCAGCCAAGAAGGACAGGGCCCTAATGAAAAACTGTTTTTT. Protein product: CSQEGQGPNEKLFF.